This T cell receptor beta chain was captured in a study of blood T cell repertoires in COVID-19. Turning to the study itself: COVID-19 samples collected from the United States, Italy and Spain covered acute and convalescent phases. PBMCs, B-cell-depleted T cells, or T cells provided the cDNA or gDNA that made up the material.

The V end lost 5 bases, the J end lost 0 bases, and 2 bases lay between the germline ends. The CDR3 length is 12 residues. In germline, CDR1 is SNHLY, CDR2 FYNNEI. Assay: immunoSEQ multiplex PCR; the TCRdb copy retains only in-frame clones and omits some. The sample lists fewer than 250,000 clones; around 80% were seen once. Input material: peripheral blood. The rearrangement joins TRBV2 to TRBJ1-5; unclear D gene. The receptor's source is a human donor in a cohort sampled during active COVID-19. CDR3 amino acids: CASSYSNQPQHF. The CDR3 DNA sequence: TGTGCCAGCAGTTATAGCAATCAGCCCCAGCATTTT.